The next 14 T cell receptor beta chains were all read from a single sample in a study of shared clonotypes between healthy human individuals. TCRdb's table, derived via immunoSEQ multiplex PCR, lists solely in-frame clones and lacks some. The table has 2.3 million or so clones, 93% seen once. Sequenced sample: naive CD4+ T cells from PBMCs. Subset meaning: CD45RA+ positively selected. These receptors originate from a man aged 18 to 30 in good health. Some clones in this sample may be carry-over from other donors' samples.

This chain uses TRBV7-9 with TRBJ2-7; no firm D call. The germline V gene has CDR1 SEHNR and CDR2 FQNEAQ (reference sequence). Trimming cost V 0 bases and J 6 bases, with 6 bases left between them. The CDR3 runs to 12 residues. The DNA for the CDR3 is TGTGCCAGCAGCTTAGCGGACCCCGAGCAGTACTTC. As protein: CASSLADPEQYF.

This chain links TRBV5-4 with TRBJ2-5; D possibly corresponds to TRBD2 (5 bases). V gave up 4 bases and J gave up 4 bases, with 14 bases separating them. Per germline, CDR1 SGHNT and CDR2 YYREEE (reference sequence). The CDR3 has 14 amino acids. The CDR3 DNA reads as TGTGCCAGCAGCCTCCGGGCTAGCCGAGAGACCCAGTACTTC. Amino acid sequence: CASSLRASRETQYF.

CDR3 DNA sequence: TGTGCCAGCAGCGCCGGGGGGAAACAGTCCGAAAAACTGTTTTTT. As protein: CASSAGGKQSEKLFF. The genes are TRBV9 and TRBJ1-4; the D gene is possibly TRBD1 (5 bases). The germline V gene encodes CDR1 SGDLS and CDR2 YYNGEE. Deletions cut 3 bases from V and 8 bases from J, with 17 bases between. The CDR3 has 15 residues.

The V and J genes are TRBV7-3 and TRBJ2-3, with a possible D match to TRBD1 (6 bases). Trimming removed 5 bases at V and 0 bases at J, with 15 bases between. Germline CDR1 reads SGHTA; CDR2 reads FQGTGA. CDR3 length: 16 amino acids. Here the CDR3 DNA reads TGTGCCAGCAGCCTAGCCGGGACATTTAGCACAGATACGCAGTATTTT. It specifies CASSLAGTFSTDTQYF.

This clone was seen a single time. The chain uses TRBV6-5 and TRBJ2-3, with D unresolved. The length of the CDR3 is 13 residues. V dropped 6 bases and J dropped 4 bases, with 11 bases sitting between them. Per the germline V gene, CDR1 is MNHEY and CDR2 is SVGAGI. In DNA, the CDR3 is TGTGCCAGCAGCCGCGACCCCGCAGATACGCAGTATTTT. Amino acid sequence: CASSRDPADTQYF.

The chain recombines TRBV7-2 with TRBJ1-1, with D hard to call. CDR3 size: 15 residues. Trimming took off 7 bases at V and 0 bases at J, with 15 bases between the two ends. Germline values: CDR1 SGHTA, CDR2 FQGNSA. The CDR3 sequence: CASTGSSLMNTEAFF. The CDR3, as DNA: TGTGCCAGCACCGGGTCGAGTCTCATGAACACTGAAGCTTTCTTT.

The chain employs TRBV28 and TRBJ2-1; D remains unclear. The CDR3 spans 15 residues. Germline CDR1 MDHEN, CDR2 SYDVKM. The ends were cut back, 5 bases at V and 8 bases at J, with 19 bases in the middle. The CDR3 sequence: CASSLQTKILDEQFF. The CDR3 region has the DNA TGTGCCAGCAGTCTACAAACTAAGATTCTAGATGAGCAGTTCTTC.

The chain has TRBV29-1 and TRBJ2-1, with 11 positions matching TRBD2. This CDR3 comprises 13 residues. The trim removed 4 bases at V and 10 bases at J, leaving 6 bases unmatched. The germline CDR1 and CDR2 sequences are SQVTM and ANQGSEA. The CDR3 loop reads CSVVELAGEEQFF. The CDR3 bases are TGCAGCGTTGTTGAACTAGCGGGAGAGGAGCAGTTCTTC.

This chain links TRBV25-1 with TRBJ1-1, with a weak D call TRBD1 (5 bases). CDR3 length: 16 residues. V was cut by 1 base and J by 4 bases, with 16 bases left in between. Per germline, CDR1 MGHDK and CDR2 SYGVNS. CDR3: CASSEWVGEGITEAFF. The CDR3 region has the DNA TGTGCCAGCAGTGAATGGGTAGGGGAGGGTATCACTGAAGCTTTCTTT.

The V gene is TRBV9, the J gene TRBJ2-3, with TRBD2 identical over 7 bases. J was trimmed by 4 bases and V by 2 bases; bases with no gene match: 7. The CDR3 totals 15 residues. The germline V gene has CDR1 SGDLS and CDR2 YYNGEE. This chain's CDR3 is CASSVTSESSDTQYF. CDR3 sequence (DNA): TGTGCCAGCAGCGTTACTAGCGAATCCTCAGATACGCAGTATTTT.

The chain employs TRBV29-1 and TRBJ2-7; 12 nucleotides align to TRBD2. V trimming: 7 bases; J trimming: 3 bases; junction bases outside the gene matches: 10. The CDR3 covers 15 residues. Looked up from germline, CDR1 is SQVTM and CDR2 is ANQGSEA. CDR3 in DNA: TGCAGCGCTAAAACGGGACTAGCGGGCCACTACGAGCAGTACTTC. Its translation is CSAKTGLAGHYEQYF.

This chain joins TRBV4-2 and TRBJ1-2; D is uncertain. Germline V gene data show CDR1 as LGHNA and CDR2 as YNFKEQ. The V end was cut by 1 base, the J end by 0 bases, with 6 bases between. This CDR3 spans 14 amino acids. In DNA form, the CDR3 reads TGTGCCAGCAGCCAAGTACCCACTAACTATGGCTACACCTTC. Translated: CASSQVPTNYGYTF.

This sequence joins TRBV7-9 and TRBJ1-4; 9 bases align to TRBD1. J lost 8 bases, V lost 5 bases, and 15 bases had no gene match. The CDR3 sequence is 17 residues long. Germline-derived CDR1 and CDR2 are SEHNR and FQNEAQ (reference sequence). CDR3 sequence: CASSRRNTGQGNEKLFF. The CDR3 DNA sequence: TGTGCCAGCAGCCGCCGTAATACGGGACAGGGAAACGAAAAACTGTTTTTT.

This rearrangement joins TRBV7-8 to TRBJ2-7, with TRBD2 identical over 9 bases. The CDR3 runs to 15 residues. The germline CDR1 and CDR2 sequences are SGHVS and FQNEAQ. V lost 5 bases to trimming and J lost 3 bases; unmatched junction nucleotides: 8. The CDR3 reads CASSGTSGQGYEQYF. DNA for the CDR3: TGTGCCAGCAGCGGAACTAGCGGGCAGGGCTACGAGCAGTACTTC.